This T cell receptor (beta chain) derives from a study of blood T cell repertoires in COVID-19. Per the authors' pipeline: Estimation of nucleated cell counts relied on the amplification of reference gene primers. Sequencing used immunoSEQ multiplex PCR; TCRdb keeps in-frame clones, though not all of them. The DNA gave D and trimming, while V, J and clone size come from that table. This sample carries a few hundred thousand clones, approximately 88% of them seen once, and the ten largest clones take around 1.6%. Seattle's cohort entered during active infection and was followed longitudinally. Germline loops: CDR1 LGHDT, CDR2 YNNKEL (reference sequence). The CDR3 runs 12 residues. V shed 1 base and J shed 6 bases, with 5 bases lying between them.

This TCR was recovered from a woman in her 30s with COVID-19, enrolled during active disease. Sample: peripheral blood. The chain has TRBV3-1 (or the pseudogene TRBV3-2) and TRBJ2-3, with unresolved D. The CDR3 here is CASSQVRDTQYF. CDR3 sequence (DNA): TGTGCCAGCAGCCAAGTCCGGGATACGCAGTATTTT.